A single sample gave rise to the 14 T cell receptor beta chains below, sequenced in a study of blood T cell repertoires in COVID-19. Generated by immunoSEQ multiplex PCR, the TCRdb table keeps only in-frame clones and is missing some. The sample contains about 420,000 clones, about 87% of which appear only once. The sample comprised peripheral blood. These receptors were collected from a man between 18 and 29 years old with COVID-19, enrolled during active disease.

The V and J genes are TRBV29-1 and TRBJ2-1, with 7 bases identical to TRBD2. Germline trimming cut 6 bases from V and 0 bases from J; bases unmatched to any gene: 5. The CDR3 length is 14 residues. Germline V lookup: CDR1 SQVTM, CDR2 ANQGSEA. The CDR3 reads CSVERTSSYNEQFF. DNA for the CDR3: TGCAGCGTCGAAAGGACTAGCTCCTACAATGAGCAGTTCTTC.

The V and J genes are TRBV6-6 and TRBJ2-5, with 8 bases identical to TRBD2. This CDR3 region has 14 residues. V lost 6 bases, J lost 5 bases, and 8 bases stayed unmatched. Germline CDR1 and CDR2: MNHNY and SVGAGI (reference sequence). Written as DNA, the CDR3 is TGTGCCAGCAGCCCAGCGGGAGAGGGGGAGACCCAGTACTTC. It is translated as CASSPAGEGETQYF.

The rearrangement joins TRBV5-1 to TRBJ2-2; a weak D match, TRBD1 (6 bases). CDR3 size: 15 residues. Germline CDR1 reads SGHRS; CDR2 reads YFSETQ. V gave up 1 base and J gave up 3 bases, with 10 bases separating them. DNA for the CDR3: TGCGCCAGCAGCTTGACAGGGACCCACACCGGGGAGCTGTTTTTT. This gives the protein CASSLTGTHTGELFF.

The rearrangement links TRBV6-1 to TRBJ1-1; D is unclear. Germline assignment: CDR1 MNHNS and CDR2 SASEGT. The germline V and J ends were trimmed by 2 bases and 4 bases, with 17 bases remaining between them. The CDR3 is 16 residues long. Here the CDR3 reads CASSERVYLRGTEAFF. CDR3 bases: TGTGCCAGCAGTGAAAGGGTATATTTACGGGGCACTGAAGCTTTCTTT.

This chain uses TRBV7-6 with TRBJ2-1; a possible D gene is TRBD1 (5 bases). Germline V lookup: CDR1 SGHVS, CDR2 FNYEAQ. The V and J ends lost 4 bases and 0 bases respectively, with 16 bases between them. The CDR3 totals 17 residues. The CDR3 spells CASSSTDSSSSYNEQFF. Here the CDR3 DNA reads TGTGCCAGCAGCTCTACCGACAGCTCGAGCTCCTACAATGAGCAGTTCTTC. The whole variable domain, filled in from reference TRBV7-6 and TRBJ2-1, reads GAGVSQSPRYKVTKRGQDVALRCDPISGHVSLYWYRQALGQGPEFLTYFNYEAQQDKSGLPNDRFSAERPEGSISTLTIQRTEQRDSAMYRCASSSTDSSSSYNEQFFGPGTRLTVL.

As concerns this clone: Other nucleotide sequences in the sample specify the same CDR3. J is TRBJ1-5 and V is TRBV4-1; D is perhaps TRBD1 (6 bases). Trimming shortened V by 6 bases and J by 7 bases, and 16 bases separated the two germline ends. CDR1 and CDR2 from the germline V gene are MGHRA and YSYEKL. The CDR3 sequence is 14 residues long. CDR3 bases: TGCGCCAGCAGTCACCCAGGGGTACGGCAGCCCCAGCATTTT. Encoded protein: CASSHPGVRQPQHF.

This chain uses TRBV7-9 with TRBJ2-2; perhaps TRBD1 as D (5 bases). Germline CDR1 is SEHNR and CDR2 is FQNEAQ (reference sequence). Between the trimmed V and J ends, which lost 10 bases and 1 base, there was a span of 13 bases. This CDR3 spans 14 amino acids. CDR3 nucleotides: TGTGCCACCGCGTATACAGGGAACACCGGGGAGCTGTTTTTT. It yields the protein CATAYTGNTGELFF. Supplemented by reference TRBV7-9 and TRBJ2-2, the full variable domain reads DTGVSQNPRHKITKRGQNVTFRCDPISEHNRLYWYRQTLGQGPEFLTYFQNEAQLEKSRLLSDRFSAERPKGSFSTLEIQRTEQGDSAMYLCATAYTGNTGELFFGEGSRLTVL.

The chain joins TRBV7-9 to TRBJ2-2, with D tentatively TRBD1 (5 bases). Per the germline V gene, CDR1 is SEHNR and CDR2 is FQNEAQ (reference sequence). The germline V and J ends were trimmed by 11 bases and 4 bases, with 23 bases remaining between them. The CDR3 length is 16 residues. The CDR3: CAARRRSGLSTGELFF. Written as DNA, the CDR3 is TGTGCCGCTCGGAGACGATCAGGGTTGAGCACCGGGGAGCTGTTTTTT.

This clone is a singleton in its sample. The rearrangement links TRBV7-9 to TRBJ1-6; possibly TRBD1 for D (5 bases). CDR3 length: 15 residues. The V gene's germline CDR1 is SEHNR and CDR2 FQNEAQ (reference sequence). Trimming took off 5 bases at V and 8 bases at J, with 16 bases between the two ends. The CDR3 nucleotides are TGTGCCAGCAGCAGACACAGGCCAGTGGATTCACCCCTCCACTTT. The encoded protein is CASSRHRPVDSPLHF.

This chain uses TRBV16 with TRBJ1-3; a possible D gene is TRBD1 (6 bases). Germline loops: CDR1 KGHSY, CDR2 FQNENV. CDR3 length: 14 amino acids. V lost 4 bases, J lost 5 bases, and 12 bases lay in between. CDR3 DNA: TGTGCCAGCAGCCCTCAGGGGACTAGAAACACCATATATTTT. Protein: CASSPQGTRNTIYF.

This rearrangement joins TRBV6-5 to TRBJ1-6; no reliable D call. The CDR3 totals 15 residues. The V gene's germline CDR1 is MNHEY and CDR2 SVGAGI. Trimming took 11 bases from V and 6 from J, leaving 20 bases between them. CDR3 sequence: CAVLLDGLSNSPLHF. The DNA for the CDR3 is TGTGCCGTCCTATTGGACGGACTGAGTAATTCACCCCTCCACTTT.

CDR3 DNA sequence: TGTGCCAGCAGTTTAGTGGGAAGGGAGGGAGAAGCTTTCTTT. Translation gives CASSLVGREGEAFF. The chain combines TRBV28 with TRBJ1-1; D gene ambiguous. V was trimmed by 2 bases and J by 8 bases, leaving 15 bases between them. This CDR3 comprises 14 residues. CDR1 is MDHEN, CDR2 SYDVKM, per germline.

The rearrangement joins TRBV29-1 to TRBJ1-1; D not certain. This CDR3 has 12 amino acids. Germline lookup yields CDR1 SQVTM and CDR2 ANQGSEA. Trimming left V 3 bases short and J 1 base short, with 6 bases between. The CDR3 nucleotides read TGCAGCGTTGACCCAGGGAACACTGAAGCTTTCTTT. This encodes CSVDPGNTEAFF.

The chain recombines TRBV15 with TRBJ1-6, with D unresolved. Trimming stripped 3 bases from V and 3 bases from J, with 21 bases between. This CDR3 has 19 amino acids. Per germline, CDR1 LNHNV and CDR2 YYDKDF (reference sequence). The DNA for the CDR3 is TGTGCCACCAGCAGCGGACTTGACTCAACCTCGAACTATAATTCACCCCTCCACTTT. Its translation: CATSSGLDSTSNYNSPLHF.